The TCR beta chain under discussion was sequenced for a study of blood T cell repertoires in COVID-19. Overall study: The study drew acute and convalescent COVID-19 samples from the United States, Italy and Spain.

Authors' analysis steps: Researchers report that nucleated cell counts were estimated from reference gene primer amplification. The repertoire was sequenced with immunoSEQ multiplex PCR; TCRdb's copy has only in-frame clones and lacks some. V and J calls plus clone size are reproduced from that table; the DNA served to infer D and trimming. Of 180,000 or so clones in the sample, more than 75% were seen once. The TCR comes from a man aged 18 to 30 with active or convalescent COVID-19. The sample was peripheral blood.

The DNA of the CDR3 is TGTGCCAGCAGCTTCGATAACAGTGACTACGAGCAGTACTTC. Residues: CASSFDNSDYEQYF. The chain couples TRBV7-9 to TRBJ2-7, with D unresolved. The V gene's germline CDR1 is SEHNR and CDR2 FQNEAQ (reference sequence). V was pared by 3 bases and J by 3 bases, with 12 bases between. The CDR3 has 14 residues.